This TCR beta chain is from a study of cytomegalovirus exposure and HLA in healthy donors. This PCR relied on a set of 60 Vbeta primers and 13 Jbeta primers. Only in-frame clones appear in the TCRdb table, and some are missing; sequencing was by immunoSEQ multiplex PCR. The data show about 82,000 clones, 80% to 90% seen once. The ends were cut back, 1 base at V and 2 bases at J, with 12 bases in the middle. The CDR3 runs 16 residues. The germline V gene has CDR1 MDHEN and CDR2 SYDVKM. This sequence joins TRBV28 and TRBJ1-5; D is uncertain. Sequencing was carried out using PBMCs. The receptor's source is a man in his late teens or twenties in good health and CMV-seronegative. The CDR3: CASSLFYRRRNQPQHF. CDR3 in DNA: TGTGCCAGCAGTTTATTTTATCGGAGGCGCAATCAGCCCCAGCATTTT.